These 10 T cell receptor beta chains originate from one sample sequenced in a study of beta chain features in type 1 diabetes. Sequencing targeted expressed TCRB transcripts, as all isolated RNA had been reverse transcribed. Profiled with immunoSEQ multiplex PCR; TCRdb holds only in-frame clones, not every one. The table has about 140,000 clones, over 8% seen once. Sample: central memory CD4+ T cells from blood. The receptors originated from a woman in her 40s in good health.

The table lists this clone with a few counts. The chain uses TRBV5-5 and TRBJ2-5, with D possibly matching TRBD1 (6 bases). V lost 6 bases to trimming and J lost 2 bases, with 26 bases between them. Germline V lookup: CDR1 SGHKS, CDR2 YYEKEE (reference sequence). This CDR3 region has 18 residues. The CDR3 bases are TGTGCCAGCAATAGAGTATACAGGGATAGGGTGGTACAAGAGACCCAGTACTTC. Amino acid sequence: CASNRVYRDRVVQETQYF.

The rearrangement links TRBV6-5 to TRBJ2-4; 8 bases align to TRBD2. This CDR3 is built from 15 residues. V gave up 5 bases and J gave up 4 bases; unmatched junction bases: 7. Germline CDR1 MNHEY, CDR2 SVGAGI. The CDR3 region has the DNA TGTGCCAGCAGTCTAGCCGGGACTAGGAAAAACATTCAGTACTTC. Translated: CASSLAGTRKNIQYF.

This clone was recorded a few times. V gene TRBV2 combines with J gene TRBJ2-1; 7 bases are a match to TRBD1. After removal of 8 bases from V and 2 bases from J, the junction contained 9 bases not matched to a gene. The germline V gene has CDR1 SNHLY and CDR2 FYNNEI. CDR3 length: 15 residues. CDR3 DNA sequence: TGTGCCAGCGCTCCTGGACAGGCCGCCTACAATGAGCAGTTCTTC. It specifies CASAPGQAAYNEQFF.

This clone has a count of ten or more. The chain employs TRBV7-2 and TRBJ2-3; TRBD2 matches at 13 bases. The CDR3 covers 16 residues. Losses at the gene ends were 5 bases for V and 2 bases for J; bases not matched to a gene: 4. Germline V lookup: CDR1 SGHTA, CDR2 FQGNSA. CDR3 nucleotide sequence: TGTGCCAGCAGCGCCGGACTAGCGGGGGCCACAGATACGCAGTATTTT. It specifies CASSAGLAGATDTQYF. The entire variable domain, with the rest obtained from reference TRBV7-2 and TRBJ2-3, is as follows: GAGVSQSPSNKVTEKGKDVELRCDPISGHTALYWYRQSLGQGLEFLIYFQGNSAPDKSGLPSDRFSAERTGGSVSTLTIQRTQQEDSAVYLCASSAGLAGATDTQYFGPGTRLTVL.

This sequence joins TRBV10-3 and TRBJ1-5, with 7 bases lining up with TRBD1. Trimming removed 1 base from V and 11 bases from J; junction bases left unmatched: 14. Germline V gives CDR1 ENHRY, CDR2 SYGVKD. The length of the CDR3 is 16 residues. The CDR3 DNA reads as TGTGCCATCAGTGAGTTTTTGGGGACAGAACGGTCGGCCCAGCATTTT. This encodes CAISEFLGTERSAQHF.

In its sample, this clone was seen a few times. The chain uses TRBV7-8 and TRBJ2-5; 8 positions match TRBD1. CDR1 SGHVS and CDR2 FQNEAQ come from the germline V gene. V was clipped by 4 bases and J by 4 bases; unmatched bases: 8. The CDR3 extends over 15 amino acids. CDR3 DNA sequence: TGTGCCAGCAGCTCGACCGGGACAGGAGGAGAGACCCAGTACTTC. Protein: CASSSTGTGGETQYF. The whole variable domain, filled in from reference TRBV7-8 and TRBJ2-5, reads GAGVSQSPRYKVAKRGQDVALRCDPISGHVSLFWYQQALGQGPEFLTYFQNEAQLDKSGLPSDRFFAERPEGSVSTLKIQRTQQEDSAVYLCASSSTGTGGETQYFGPGTRLLVL.

This chain connects TRBV2 to TRBJ2-1; the match to TRBD2 covers 10 bases. The germline V gene has CDR1 SNHLY and CDR2 FYNNEI. This CDR3 contains 12 residues. Trimming at V came to 5 bases and at J to 11 bases, leaving 3 bases not matched to a gene. The CDR3 DNA follows: TGTGCCAGCAGTCCTAGCGGGGGTCAGCAGTTCTTC. This translates into CASSPSGGQQFF.

The chain uses TRBV9 and TRBJ1-2; TRBD1 is a possible D gene (6 bases). CDR3 length equals 15 residues. With 4 bases removed from V and 4 bases from J, the gap between germline ends came to 17 bases. From germline, CDR1 is SGDLS and CDR2 YYNGEE. The CDR3 DNA reads as TGTGCCAGCAGCTTGAAGGACAGCCTTGTCTATGGCTACACCTTC. Its protein is CASSLKDSLVYGYTF.

In this sample, this clone turned up a few times. This chain uses TRBV27 with TRBJ1-2, with a possible D match to TRBD1 (5 bases). In germline, CDR1 is MNHEY, CDR2 SMNVEV (reference sequence). V gave up 6 bases and J gave up 4 bases, with 15 bases separating them. The CDR3 has 14 residues. CDR3 amino acids: CASSPQEPLYGYTF. CDR3 coding DNA: TGTGCCAGCAGCCCACAGGAGCCACTCTATGGCTACACCTTC.

The chain has TRBV21-1 and TRBJ1-1. TRBV21-1 is termed a pseudogene. The CDR3 has 15 residues. The CDR3 region is CASSAPAGFWTEAFF. The CDR3 DNA reads TGTGCCAGCAGCGCCCCGGCGGGTTTTTGGACTGAAGCTTTCTTT.